These T cell receptor beta chains were read from a single sample in a study of response to subunit inactivated influenza vaccine. TCRdb ran MiXCR on the RT-PCR reads and lists one entry per CDR3 protein. The data contain roughly 780,000 distinct CDR3 sequences, around 18% of them singletons. Sequencing was performed on PBMCs from blood, taken 4 to 6 days after vaccination. These TCRs come from a man aged 50 or older who received an inactivated influenza vaccine. Both conserved end residues are part of each CDR3. A D gene is named only where the DNA matches it firmly. Where a row states a size, it is once, few, many or the class of an expanded clone; other rows omit it.

>TRBV29-1|.|TRBD2|TRBJ2-3
CSVDRTSGSLGTQYF
TGCAGCGTGGATCGGACTAGCGGGAGCTTAGGTACGCAGTATTTT
>TRBV7-2|many|.|TRBJ1-1
CASSLVPRTNTEAFF
TGTGCCAGCAGCTTAGTTCCGAGAACGAACACTGAAGCTTTCTTT
>TRBV6-2/TRBV6-3|.|TRBD1|TRBJ1-2
CASSNPTGHGYTF
TGTGCCAGCAGTAACCCGACAGGGCATGGCTACACCTTC
>TRBV20-1|many|TRBD1|TRBJ2-7
CSARDHVGTVYEQYF
TGCAGTGCTAGAGATCATGTGGGGACAGTCTACGAGCAGTACTTC
>TRBV5-6|.|.|TRBJ2-5
CASSFSQGGGETQYF
TGTGCCAGCAGCTTTTCACAGGGTGGGGGAGAGACCCAGTACTTC
>TRBV12-3/TRBV12-4|few|.|TRBJ2-5
CASSSHPKGQETQYF
TGTGCCAGCAGTTCCCACCCCAAGGGTCAAGAGACCCAGTACTTC
>TRBV18|.|.|TRBJ2-3
CASSGVKGTDTQYF
TGTGCCAGCTCAGGGGTGAAGGGCACAGATACGCAGTATTTT
>TRBV9|.|TRBD1|TRBJ2-3
CASRDGQGCDTQYF
TGTGCCAGCAGAGACGGACAGGGTTGCGATACGCAGTATTTT
>TRBV7-9|few|.|TRBJ1-6
CASSEPGKSNSPLHF
TGTGCCAGCAGCGAACCGGGAAAAAGTAATTCACCCCTCCACTTT
>TRBV28|few|.|TRBJ1-4
CASSFGRINEKLFF
TGTGCCAGCAGTTTTGGGCGGATTAATGAAAAACTGTTTTTT
>TRBV29-1|many|.|TRBJ2-1
CSVATSEQFF
TGCAGCGTGGCGACAAGTGAGCAGTTCTTC
>TRBV6-5|.|TRBD2|TRBJ2-3
CASSYSSVKRGGSVDTQYF
TGTGCCAGCAGTTACTCGAGTGTCAAGCGGGGGGGCTCTGTAGATACGCAGTATTTT
>TRBV7-2|.|TRBD1|TRBJ1-5
CASSDRANSNQPQHF
TGTGCCAGTTCCGACAGGGCCAATAGCAATCAGCCCCAGCATTTT
>TRBV6-1|.|.|TRBJ2-2
CASSDAETTGELFF
TGTGCCAGCAGTGACGCAGAGACCACCGGGGAGCTGTTTTTT
>TRBV10-3|few|.|TRBJ1-2
CAISEFGTGRYGYTF
TGTGCCATCAGTGAGTTTGGCACAGGGAGGTATGGCTACACCTTC
>TRBV5-6|.|.|TRBJ2-1
CASSLVQYEQFF
TGTGCCAGCAGCTTGGTCCAATATGAGCAGTTCTTC
>TRBV12-3/TRBV12-4|few|.|TRBJ2-3
CASSFSSRPSTDTQYF
TGTGCCAGCAGTTTCAGTAGCCGTCCTAGCACAGATACGCAGTATTTT
>TRBV7-6|few|TRBD2|TRBJ2-1
CASSLAPIAGVTYNEQFF
TGTGCCAGCAGCTTAGCGCCGATAGCGGGGGTTACCTACAATGAGCAGTTCTTC
>TRBV9|many|TRBD2|TRBJ2-3
CASSVTSGGGDTQYF
TGTGCCAGCAGCGTAACTAGCGGGGGAGGAGATACGCAGTATTTT
>TRBV7-2|.|.|TRBJ2-7
CASSLMMEGAEQYF
TGTGCCAGCAGCTTAATGATGGAGGGGGCAGAGCAGTACTTC